This T cell receptor (beta chain) was recorded in a study of identical twins. V shed 5 bases and J shed 3 bases, with 14 bases lying between them. This CDR3 has 14 amino acids. CDR1 is DFQATT and CDR2 is SNEGSKA in the germline V gene (reference sequence). The sample holds a few counts of this clonotype. Antigen specificity is unknown. MiXCR was run by TCRdb on the 5' RACE reads, yielding one entry per CDR3 protein. The repertoire holds 1.5 million to 2 million distinct CDR3 sequences, with 32% as singletons. Points from the study as a whole: Insertions were fewer in abundant cord blood beta clonotypes, whereas memory repertoires showed none of this pattern. Analyses of zero insertions could, in part, be confounded by invariant MAIT and iNKT cells.

There were only healthy Caucasians among the donors. V and J are TRBV20-1 and TRBJ2-1; no reliable D call. Sequenced input: cord blood. This TCR derives from a newborn girl in good health. The CDR3 loop is CSAAPFWSYNEQFF. DNA for the CDR3: TGCAGTGCTGCCCCATTCTGGAGCTACAATGAGCAGTTCTTC.